These 18 T cell receptor beta chains share one sample of origin, sequenced in a study of blood T cell repertoires in COVID-19. TCRdb's table, derived via immunoSEQ multiplex PCR, lists solely in-frame clones and lacks some. The sample lists some 110,000 clones, roughly 86% occurring once. Input material: peripheral blood. Source of these receptors: a man aged 40-55 years with acute or convalescent COVID-19.

This chain connects TRBV6-1 to TRBJ2-2; D call uncertain. The CDR3 has 15 amino acids. CDR1 and CDR2 from the germline V gene are MNHNS and SASEGT. The V and J ends lost 0 bases and 5 bases respectively, with 10 bases between them. DNA of the CDR3: TGTGCCAGCAGTGAAGCGGCAACAATTACCGGGGAGCTGTTTTTT. As protein: CASSEAATITGELFF.

The genes are TRBV7-9 and TRBJ1-2; a weak D match, TRBD1 (5 bases). Between the trimmed V and J ends, which lost 5 bases and 10 bases, there was a span of 17 bases. This CDR3 has 13 residues. The V gene's germline CDR1 is SEHNR and CDR2 FQNEAQ (reference sequence). CDR3 sequence: CASSPWGREDYTF. In DNA, the CDR3 is TGTGCCAGCAGCCCCTGGGGGAGGGAAGACTACACCTTC.

V usage is TRBV5-1 and J usage is TRBJ2-1; possibly TRBD2 for D (6 bases). This CDR3 is 14 amino acids long. V lost 0 bases, J lost 8 bases, and 12 bases lay in between. CDR1 SGHRS and CDR2 YFSETQ come from the germline V gene. The CDR3 region has the DNA TGCGCCAGCAGCTTGGGGGCTAGCGTGGATGAGCAGTTCTTC. This codes for CASSLGASVDEQFF.

This clone appeared once. This rearrangement joins TRBV18 to TRBJ1-2, with D maybe TRBD1 (5 bases). V was clipped by 4 bases and J by 12 bases, with 30 bases between them. In germline, CDR1 is KGHSH, CDR2 LQKENI. This CDR3 is built from 17 residues. CDR3 loop: CASSLLTETSRGDSHTF. CDR3 sequence (DNA): TGTGCCAGCTCACTCCTCACAGAGACATCTAGAGGGGACTCCCACACCTTC.

The chain employs TRBV5-6 and TRBJ1-2; D is unresolved. CDR1 SGHDT and CDR2 YYEEEE come from the germline V gene. Trimming pared 1 base from V and 2 bases from J, leaving 21 bases between. This CDR3 comprises 18 residues. DNA for the CDR3: TGTGCCAGCAGCTTGTCCCCCCCGACACGGAAAGAAAACTATGGCTACACCTTC. It is translated as CASSLSPPTRKENYGYTF.

The J gene is TRBJ1-1, the V gene TRBV3-1 (or the pseudogene TRBV3-2); 7 bases are a match to TRBD1. V was pared by 6 bases and J by 6 bases, with 4 bases of the junction left unmatched. The CDR3 totals 12 residues. Germline V gene sequence: CDR1 LGHDT, CDR2 YNNKEL (reference sequence). The CDR3 nucleotides read TGTGCCAGCAGGTTCACAGGGGCTGAAGCTTTCTTT. Encoded protein: CASRFTGAEAFF.

The V call is TRBV7-2, the J call TRBJ1-3; the match to TRBD1 covers 9 bases. CDR3 size: 11 residues. Germline V gene data show CDR1 as SGHTA and CDR2 as FQGNSA. V trimming: 3 bases; J trimming: 13 bases; junction bases outside the gene matches: 1. The CDR3 loop is CASSLGQGIYF. In DNA, the CDR3 is TGTGCCAGCAGCTTGGGACAGGGTATATATTTT. Together with reference TRBV7-2 and TRBJ1-3, the CDR3 gives the full variable domain: GAGVSQSPSNKVTEKGKDVELRCDPISGHTALYWYRQSLGQGLEFLIYFQGNSAPDKSGLPSDRFSAERTGGSVSTLTIQRTQQEDSAVYLCASSLGQGIYFGEGSWLTVV.

The chain is built from TRBV30 and TRBJ1-3; D remains unclear. With 7 bases removed from V and 0 bases from J, the gap between germline ends came to 10 bases. The CDR3 covers 13 residues. Germline V gene sequence: CDR1 GTSNPN, CDR2 SVGIG (reference sequence). The CDR3 DNA is TGTGCCTCCGGGTTTCGCTCTGGAAACACCATATATTTT. Translated, it gives CASGFRSGNTIYF.

The chain joins TRBV5-4 to TRBJ2-3; 8 bases are a match to TRBD1. V lost 4 bases, J lost 1 base, and 5 bases stayed unmatched. CDR1 and CDR2 from the germline V gene are SGHNT and YYREEE (reference sequence). The CDR3 covers 15 residues. The CDR3 region has the DNA TGTGCCAGCAGCCCGACGGACAGGGGCACAGATACGCAGTATTTT. This gives the protein CASSPTDRGTDTQYF.

The gene calls are TRBV5-1 and TRBJ1-1; tentatively, D is TRBD1 (5 bases). Germline V gene sequence: CDR1 SGHRS, CDR2 YFSETQ. This CDR3 spans 14 amino acids. V shed 4 bases and J shed 1 base, with 11 bases lying between them. The CDR3 region has the DNA TGCGCCAGCAGCAGCAGGGTAAGGAACACTGAAGCTTTCTTT. Protein: CASSSRVRNTEAFF.

The genes are TRBV4-1 and TRBJ2-1; TRBD2 aligns across 8 bases. The CDR3 is 18 residues long. CDR1 MGHRA and CDR2 YSYEKL come from the germline V gene. J gave up 9 bases and V 1 base, and 17 bases lay outside the gene matches. The CDR3 here is CASSQVRGLVDYVGEQFF. CDR3 nucleotides: TGCGCCAGCAGCCAAGTTCGGGGACTAGTGGACTACGTTGGTGAGCAGTTCTTC.

The genes are TRBV9 and TRBJ2-2; TRBD1 matches 9 bases. The CDR3 contains 19 residues. The V gene end was trimmed by 4 bases and the J gene end by 2 bases; junction bases not matched to a gene: 15. Germline V CDR1 and CDR2: SGDLS, YYNGEE. Written as DNA, the CDR3 is TGTGCCAGCAGCTCACTCCGGGACAGGGATTCGCGAAACACCGGGGAGCTGTTTTTT. It specifies CASSSLRDRDSRNTGELFF.

This chain links TRBV2 with TRBJ1-6, with TRBD1 matching over 7 bases. The CDR3 totals 15 residues. Germline V gene sequence: CDR1 SNHLY, CDR2 FYNNEI. V gave up 6 bases and J gave up 5 bases; unmatched junction bases: 7. Written as DNA, the CDR3 is TGTGCCAGCAGGAATTACGGGACAGATAATTCACCCCTCCACTTT. It encodes CASRNYGTDNSPLHF.

The chain carries TRBV12-3 or TRBV12-4 and TRBJ2-5; D unclear. Trimming took off 3 bases at V and 2 bases at J, with 4 bases between the two ends. The CDR3 covers 12 residues. The CDR3 loop is CASSFFQETQYF. CDR3 in DNA: TGTGCCAGCAGTTTCTTTCAAGAGACCCAGTACTTC.

The V call is TRBV5-4, the J call TRBJ1-3, with 9 bases lining up with TRBD1. The V and J ends lost 4 bases and 2 bases, in that order; junction bases with no gene match: 7. Germline V CDR1 and CDR2: SGHNT, YYREEE (reference sequence). This CDR3 contains 16 residues. The CDR3 region has the DNA TGTGCCAGCAGCCTAGGGGGGACAGGGACTGGAAACACCATATATTTT. As protein: CASSLGGTGTGNTIYF.

The chain recombines TRBV2 with TRBJ2-1; TRBD2 might be the D (5 bases). The length of the CDR3 is 16 residues. CDR1 and CDR2 (germline): SNHLY, FYNNEI. V was clipped by 7 bases and J by 4 bases, with 20 bases between them. The CDR3, as DNA: TGTGCCAGCATACTCCCAGCGGACGACCTATACAATGAGCAGTTCTTC. Translating it yields CASILPADDLYNEQFF.

The chain joins TRBV13 to TRBJ2-3; 9 bases fit TRBD1. This CDR3 has 14 amino acids. Germline V CDR1 and CDR2: PRHDT, FYEKMQ (reference sequence). The J segment lost 4 bases and the V segment lost 6 bases, leaving 5 bases of the junction unmatched. The CDR3 reads CASSIQGAADTQYF. DNA for the CDR3: TGTGCCAGCAGTATACAGGGGGCAGCAGATACGCAGTATTTT. The whole variable domain, remainder taken from reference TRBV13 and TRBJ2-3, is AAGVIQSPRHLIKEKRETATLKCYPIPRHDTVYWYQQGPGQDPQFLISFYEKMQSDKGSIPDRFSAQQFSDYHSELNMSSLELGDSALYFCASSIQGAADTQYFGPGTRLTVL.

The chain recombines TRBV19 with TRBJ1-4, with TRBD1 as a possible D gene (6 bases). There are 15 residues in the CDR3. The V end was cut by 5 bases, the J end by 7 bases, with 17 bases between. Per the germline V gene, CDR1 is LNHDA and CDR2 is SQIVND (reference sequence). CDR3 coding DNA: TGTGCCAGTAGTTCCATCATCAGGGGCGGTGAAAAACTGTTTTTT. Protein: CASSSIIRGGEKLFF. The whole variable domain, remainder taken from reference TRBV19 and TRBJ1-4, is DGGITQSPKYLFRKEGQNVTLSCEQNLNHDAMYWYRQDPGQGLRLIYYSQIVNDFQKGDIAEGYSVSREKKESFPLTVTSAQKNPTAFYLCASSSIIRGGEKLFFGSGTQLSVL.